This T cell receptor beta chain is drawn from a study of OX40 agonist ivuxolimab in advanced cancers. With 6 bases removed from V and 2 bases from J, the gap between germline ends came to 14 bases. CDR1 is MNHEY and CDR2 is SMNVEV in the germline V gene (reference sequence). CDR3 length: 14 amino acids. In its sample, this clone was seen a few times. Sequencing used immunoSEQ multiplex PCR; TCRdb keeps in-frame clones, though not all of them. The sample carries 70,000 or so clones, around 87% recorded once. The TCR was taken from an adult with an advanced solid tumor such as melanoma, head and neck, liver or kidney cancer. The specimen was CD4+ or CD8+ T cells sorted from blood, collected in a trial of the OX40 agonist ivuxolimab. The genes are TRBV27 and TRBJ2-7, with TRBD1 as a possible D gene (5 bases). The CDR3 loop reads CASSAGITAYEQYF. CDR3 nucleotide sequence: TGTGCCAGCAGCGCAGGGATTACCGCCTACGAGCAGTACTTC.